This T cell receptor beta chain is drawn from a study of blood T cell repertoires in COVID-19. Study in general: Samples came from the United States, Italy and Spain, spanning acute and convalescent COVID-19. T cells, B-cell-depleted T cells, or PBMCs supplied cDNA or gDNA.

The CDR3 covers 11 residues. Trimming stripped 8 bases from V and 0 bases from J, with 4 bases between. The germline V gene encodes CDR1 LNHDA and CDR2 SQIVND (reference sequence). In the authors' methods: Researchers report that nucleated cell counts were estimated from reference gene primer amplification. The protocol was immunoSEQ multiplex PCR, while the TCRdb copy is restricted to in-frame clones and leaves out a portion. The V and J calls and clone size were taken over from that table, and D and trimming were inferred from the DNA. The sample yields 100,000 or so clones, over 80% seen once. The origin of this receptor is a man in his fifties or sixties with active COVID-19. The specimen sequenced was peripheral blood. The V gene is TRBV19, the J gene TRBJ1-1; D unclear. Here the CDR3 DNA reads TGTGCCAGTGCGGTGAACACTGAAGCTTTCTTT. Encoded protein: CASAVNTEAFF.